The TCR beta chain under discussion was sequenced for a study of identical twins. Study-wide findings and caveats: In drawing conclusions, the study used cross-sectional statistical analysis and did not follow the same donors. Beta out-of-frame sequences showed weaker excess sharing between twins. There was an excess of low generation probability in the out-of-frame alpha sequences that twins shared.

Template switching added a universal primer site, and cDNA bore unique molecular identifiers. A single record per CDR3 protein comes from TCRdb applying MiXCR to the 5' RACE reads. Among 1,800,000 or so distinct CDR3 sequences listed, roughly 35% were seen once. V lost 0 bases to trimming and J lost 2 bases; unmatched junction nucleotides: 5. The CDR3 has 19 residues. Germline V lookup: CDR1 LGHNA, CDR2 YNFKEQ. Turning to this clonotype: Antigen specificity is unknown.

The TCR sequence derives from a newborn girl in good health. The sample consisted of cord blood. This chain joins TRBV4-2 and TRBJ2-3; 16 positions match TRBD2. The CDR3 DNA sequence: TGTGCCAGCAGCCAAGAGGGACTAGCGGGGGGGTACCTCACAGATACGCAGTATTTT. The encoded protein is CASSQEGLAGGYLTDTQYF.